A selection of T cell receptor beta chains follows, all from one sample in a study of T cells after yellow fever vaccination. Each CDR3 protein is one row after TCRdb ran MiXCR on the 5' RACE reads. The table records about 45,000 distinct CDR3 sequences, 6.5% to 8.5% of them present only once. The material was CD8+ T cells not binding an NS4B(214-222) dextramer, sorted from PBMCs, obtained 45 days after the yellow fever booster vaccination. All receptors derive from a man aged 25-40 years who received the YFV17D yellow fever vaccine. Both conserved end residues are part of each CDR3. Fields, in order: J gene, V gene, CDR3 length, CDR3 protein.

>TRBJ2-1|TRBV3-1|16
CASSSRRSGVNNEQFF
>TRBJ2-1|TRBV20-1|12
CSADPQGNEQFF
>TRBJ1-1|TRBV15|14
CATSREEENTEAFF
>TRBJ2-1|TRBV7-6|15
CASSLTGGSYNEQFF
>TRBJ2-7|TRBV6-1|14
CASSGLAGPYEQYF
>TRBJ1-3|TRBV4-1|12
CASSDGGNTIYF
>TRBJ2-7|TRBV23-1|16
CATPEGLNLVGHEQYF
>TRBJ2-1|TRBV7-2|14
CASSRGGAYNEQFF
>TRBJ2-5|TRBV18|15
CASSPGTVIDETQYF
>TRBJ2-5|TRBV6-1|13
CASGGDRQETQYF
>TRBJ2-3|TRBV4-3|18
CASSQERAASGREHTQYF
>TRBJ2-3|TRBV20-1|13
CSARLAATDTQYF
>TRBJ2-5|TRBV6-5|11
CASRGPETQYF
>TRBJ2-7|TRBV19|14
CASSIRAGGWEQYF
>TRBJ2-7|TRBV18|15
CASSLSRTGPDEQYF
>TRBJ2-1|TRBV7-2|10
CASGSVEQFF
>TRBJ2-7|TRBV2|15
CASSQGASSSYEQYF
>TRBJ1-1|TRBV5-1|14
CASSRGQGALTAFF
>TRBJ1-5|TRBV27|17
CASSLSAAGAWNQPQHF
>TRBJ2-3|TRBV6-1|13
CASSRGESDTQYF
>TRBJ2-3|TRBV20-1|13
CSARVATSNTQYF
>TRBJ2-4|TRBV7-2|21
CASSSVPAGTGMLLAKNIQYF
>TRBJ2-7|TRBV20-1|16
CSARDWSGKSILEQYF
>TRBJ2-1|TRBV3-1|13
CASMDPHGIEQFF
>TRBJ1-2|TRBV6-5|14
CASSYFSGPDGYTF
>TRBJ2-4|TRBV10-3|17
CAISESGTDSDENIQYF
>TRBJ1-5|TRBV27|13
CASRDKANQPQHF
>TRBJ2-5|TRBV20-1|15
CSAKQGLTFQETQYF
>TRBJ2-7|TRBV4-1|16
CASSQERDITTYEQYF
>TRBJ1-2|TRBV7-9|14
CASSLAGSGLGYTF
>TRBJ2-7|TRBV4-3|15
CASSQQVAGQWEQYF
>TRBJ1-1|TRBV7-9|15
CASSLEAGGATEAFF
>TRBJ2-5|TRBV3-1|15
CASSQPGQGRETQYF
>TRBJ2-3|TRBV2|12
CASSESTDTQYF
>TRBJ2-5|TRBV20-1|14
CSASRTSGLETQYF
>TRBJ2-2|TRBV12-3/TRBV12-4|17
CAFRTEYRGPGTGELFF
>TRBJ2-7|TRBV4-3|15
CASSQGEAGAYEQYF
>TRBJ2-7|TRBV10-3|13
CAIGLDRSYEQYF
>TRBJ1-1|TRBV9|12
CASSVGDTEAFF
>TRBJ2-5|TRBV24-1|12
CATSDLLPSGYF
>TRBJ2-4|TRBV6-1|17
CASSQRQEAGLRDIQYF
>TRBJ2-7|TRBV29-1|13
CSVARGSSYEQYF
>TRBJ1-5|TRBV12-5|10
CASGNQPQHF
>TRBJ2-7|TRBV5-1|17
CASTQPVAGGLSYEQYF
>TRBJ1-6|TRBV27|14
CASSPYSTPLPLHF
>TRBJ2-7|TRBV4-2|16
CASSQELSLASYEQYF
>TRBJ2-2|TRBV2|18
CASSERGARNYGTGELFF
>TRBJ2-7|TRBV7-2|14
CASSWGNSAGEQYF
>TRBJ2-7|TRBV7-2|15
CASTLLGTPGSEQYF
>TRBJ2-7|TRBV4-3|15
CASSPQVDSESEQYF
>TRBJ2-2|TRBV4-3|13
CASSQGFTGELFF
>TRBJ1-1|TRBV6-2/TRBV6-3|17
CASSEQPDGPTGTEAFF
>TRBJ2-7|TRBV20-1|16
CSARDRTSGLPYEQYF
>TRBJ2-7|TRBV27|11
CATPSLHEQYF
>TRBJ1-3|TRBV11-2|12
CASSLEGNTIYF
>TRBJ2-7|TRBV11-1|16
CASSSGGRETPYEQYF
>TRBJ2-7|TRBV6-1|15
CASRPRDGSSYEQYF
>TRBJ2-7|TRBV9|14
CASSASGNPYEQYF
>TRBJ2-1|TRBV6-2/TRBV6-3|16
CASSYSGGPPYNEQFF